These 28 T cell receptor beta chains originate from one sample sequenced in a study of control samples from healthy donors and cancer patients (dated by TCRdb to about 2020). The library was prepared using the immunoSEQ multiplex PCR assay. TCRdb obtained this table from immuneACCESS and retained in-frame rearrangements with V and J assigned. These tables miss some clones; where compared with another copy, unresolved V genes account for less than half of the shortfall, and the remainder is unexplained. The sample table contains over 85,000 clones; only one count was recorded for roughly 93% of them. The ten biggest clones cover approximately 1.5% of the sample. The sequenced material came from blood. Receptor source: a woman aged 25 to 39 in good health.

The chain couples TRBV14 to TRBJ2-1, with 10 bases identical to TRBD1. The CDR3 loop spans 14 amino acids. The germline CDR1 and CDR2 sequences are SGHDN and FVKESK. The V and J ends lost 3 bases and 7 bases, in that order; junction bases with no gene match: 3. Here the CDR3 DNA reads TGTGCCAGCAGCCACGACAGGGGGCTGAATGAGCAGTTCTTC. It specifies CASSHDRGLNEQFF.

The V gene is TRBV4-1, the J gene TRBJ2-7; 8 bases match TRBD2. Germline CDR1 reads MGHRA; CDR2 reads YSYEKL. This CDR3 has 19 amino acids. Losses at the gene ends were 4 bases for V and 3 bases for J; bases not matched to a gene: 20. As DNA, the CDR3 is TGCGCCAGCAGCCCCCGCGGGGGGTCCAAGTATGGGTCCCTCTACGAGCAGTACTTC. This codes for CASSPRGGSKYGSLYEQYF.

The chain couples TRBV4-2 to TRBJ2-3; 11 bases map to TRBD2. The V and J ends lost 0 bases and 0 bases, in that order; junction bases with no gene match: 5. The CDR3 has 18 amino acids. Germline V gene sequence: CDR1 LGHNA, CDR2 YNFKEQ. CDR3 amino acids: CASSQEVLAGGSTDTQYF. DNA of the CDR3: TGTGCCAGCAGCCAAGAAGTCCTAGCGGGGGGCAGCACAGATACGCAGTATTTT.

This clone was picked up one time. The chain joins TRBV4-1 to TRBJ1-3; no reliable D call. Germline CDR1 reads MGHRA; CDR2 reads YSYEKL. Trimming cost V 2 bases and J 4 bases, with 9 bases left between them. The CDR3 has 14 amino acids. The CDR3 nucleotides are TGCGCCAGCAGCCAAACGCCCCAGGGAAACACCATATATTTT. Amino acids: CASSQTPQGNTIYF.

The chain uses TRBV9 and TRBJ2-3; 10 nucleotides align to TRBD2. The V gene end was trimmed by 2 bases and the J gene end by 5 bases; junction bases not matched to a gene: 20. CDR1 is SGDLS and CDR2 is YYNGEE in the germline V gene. This CDR3 has 20 amino acids. CDR3: CASSVSSGPKAGGPEDTQYF. The CDR3, as DNA: TGTGCCAGCAGCGTTAGTAGCGGACCCAAAGCGGGAGGGCCTGAAGATACGCAGTATTTT. Combining the CDR3 with reference TRBV9 and TRBJ2-3 gives the whole variable domain DSGVTQTPKHLITATGQRVTLRCSPRSGDLSVYWYQQSLDQGLQFLIQYYNGEERAKGNILERFSAQQFPDLHSELNLSSLELGDSALYFCASSVSSGPKAGGPEDTQYFGPGTRLTVL.

V and J are TRBV29-1 and TRBJ1-1, with 7 bases lining up with TRBD1. The CDR3 has 17 residues. Germline-derived CDR1 and CDR2 are SQVTM and ANQGSEA. The V segment lost 4 bases and the J segment 0 bases; nucleotides outside the gene matches: 14. The CDR3 sequence: CSVGGELGQLMNTEAFF. The CDR3 DNA follows: TGCAGCGTTGGCGGAGAGTTGGGACAGTTGATGAACACTGAAGCTTTCTTT.

The chain couples TRBV5-1 to TRBJ1-6; tentatively, D is TRBD1 (5 bases). Germline V CDR1 and CDR2: SGHRS, YFSETQ. This CDR3 is 15 amino acids long. Trimming pared 0 bases from V and 7 bases from J, leaving 11 bases between. CDR3 residues: CASSLGRAGNSPLHF. In DNA form, the CDR3 reads TGCGCCAGCAGCTTGGGAAGGGCAGGGAATTCACCCCTCCACTTT.

V is TRBV25-1 and J is TRBJ1-2, with TRBD1 as a possible D gene (5 bases). The V end lost 6 bases, the J end lost 6 bases, and 20 bases lay between the germline ends. Germline V gene sequence: CDR1 MGHDK, CDR2 SYGVNS. The CDR3 is made up of 15 amino acids. CDR3 loop: CASSGTSRVGNGYTF. CDR3 DNA: TGTGCCAGCAGCGGAACGTCCAGGGTGGGCAATGGCTACACCTTC.

The V gene is TRBV2, the J gene TRBJ1-4; no definite D call. The germline CDR1 and CDR2 sequences are SNHLY and FYNNEI. The V gene lost 4 bases and the J gene lost 4 bases, with 16 bases spanning the gap. This CDR3 is built from 16 residues. The CDR3 nucleotides are TGTGCCAGCAGTGCGTCACACACGACGGGTAATGAAAAACTGTTTTTT. Its protein is CASSASHTTGNEKLFF.

This clone was found once. The V and J genes are TRBV3-1 (or the pseudogene TRBV3-2) and TRBJ1-6; 7 nucleotides match TRBD1. CDR1 is LGHDT, CDR2 YNNKEL, per germline (reference sequence). The V segment lost 4 bases and the J segment 7 bases; nucleotides outside the gene matches: 10. The CDR3 consists of 16 residues. DNA of the CDR3: TGTGCCAGCAGCCGGGCTTTGACAGGGTACAATTCACCCCTCCACTTT. It translates to CASSRALTGYNSPLHF.

The chain combines TRBV6-5 with TRBJ2-4; D possibly corresponds to TRBD2 (5 bases). This CDR3 is 14 amino acids long. The germline V gene encodes CDR1 MNHEY and CDR2 SVGAGI. V lost 4 bases, J lost 0 bases, and 7 bases lay in between. CDR3 loop: CASSSGRAKNIQYF. CDR3 coding DNA: TGTGCCAGCAGTTCGGGGAGAGCCAAAAACATTCAGTACTTC.

The chain combines TRBV7-3 with TRBJ2-3; D is undetermined. The germline V gene has CDR1 SGHTA and CDR2 FQGTGA. Trimming stripped 2 bases from V and 5 bases from J, with 8 bases between. The CDR3 length is 13 residues. The CDR3 DNA is TGTGCCAGCAGCTTACAGACGGGAGATACGCAGTATTTT. It yields the protein CASSLQTGDTQYF.

The J gene is TRBJ1-2, the V gene TRBV6-2 or TRBV6-3; perhaps TRBD1 as D (5 bases). CDR1 and CDR2 from the germline V gene are MNHEY and SVGEGT. Between the trimmed V and J ends, which lost 5 bases and 6 bases, there was a span of 10 bases. CDR3 length: 12 residues. The DNA for the CDR3 is TGTGCCAGCAGTGCGGGACGGAATGGCTACACCTTC. The encoded protein is CASSAGRNGYTF.

The J gene is TRBJ1-1, the V gene TRBV30, with TRBD1 matching 12 bases. V dropped 6 bases and J dropped 7; count of bases not matched to a gene: 9. This CDR3 spans 14 amino acids. CDR1 and CDR2 from the germline V gene are GTSNPN and SVGIG (reference sequence). This chain's CDR3 is CACRRDRGLIEAFF. The CDR3 coding sequence is TGTGCCTGCCGACGGGACAGGGGGCTTATTGAAGCTTTCTTT.

This clone was counted a single time. This chain connects TRBV12-3 or TRBV12-4 to TRBJ1-5, with D hard to call. This CDR3 is 13 amino acids long. V dropped 6 bases and J dropped 7 bases, with 13 bases sitting between them. Written as DNA, the CDR3 is TGTGCCAGCAGCCCCATTGCGGGGCAGCCCCAGCATTTT. It encodes CASSPIAGQPQHF.

This clone showed up just a few times. The chain employs TRBV5-1 and TRBJ2-5, with D perhaps TRBD1 (5 bases). The V and J ends lost 6 bases and 4 bases respectively, with 19 bases between them. Germline V gene data show CDR1 as SGHRS and CDR2 as YFSETQ. CDR3 length: 15 amino acids. The chain's CDR3 is CASMYGAEELETQYF. CDR3 DNA sequence: TGCGCCAGCATGTATGGGGCAGAGGAGCTAGAGACCCAGTACTTC.

The rearrangement uses TRBV5-1 and TRBJ1-1, with unresolved D. The CDR3 contains 14 residues. Germline lookup yields CDR1 SGHRS and CDR2 YFSETQ. V was clipped by 4 bases and J by 3 bases, with 13 bases between them. CDR3 nucleotides: TGCGCCAGCAGCCCTAGGTCCTCGGACACTGAAGCTTTCTTT. It specifies CASSPRSSDTEAFF.

The rearrangement uses TRBV5-1 and TRBJ2-5, with 10 nucleotides matching TRBD1. CDR1 and CDR2 (germline): SGHRS, YFSETQ. Unmatched junction bases numbered 8, after V lost 4 bases and J lost 5 bases. The CDR3 totals 15 residues. The CDR3 DNA follows: TGCGCCAGCAGCATGGGGACAGGGGTTCACGAGACCCAGTACTTC. Protein product: CASSMGTGVHETQYF.

V gene TRBV9 combines with J gene TRBJ2-3; TRBD2 agrees at 8 bases. The trim removed 4 bases at V and 5 bases at J, leaving 9 bases unmatched. The germline V gene has CDR1 SGDLS and CDR2 YYNGEE. The CDR3 is 15 residues long. The CDR3 reads CASSIYGGARDTQYF. Here the CDR3 DNA reads TGTGCCAGCAGCATTTACGGGGGGGCGCGAGATACGCAGTATTTT.

The chain has TRBV7-9 and TRBJ1-4; a possible D gene is TRBD1 (6 bases). The V gene's germline CDR1 is SEHNR and CDR2 FQNEAQ (reference sequence). Trimming took off 6 bases at V and 8 bases at J, with 13 bases between the two ends. The CDR3 length is 13 residues. CDR3 residues: CASSEGVREKLFF. The CDR3 coding sequence is TGTGCCAGCAGTGAGGGGGTTAGAGAAAAACTGTTTTTT.

The CDR3 protein is CASSLTGRTGGNTIYF. The CDR3 DNA is TGTGCCAGCAGCTTAACGGGGCGGACGGGGGGAAACACCATATATTTT. The chain employs TRBV7-2 and TRBJ1-3, with D possibly being TRBD1 (5 bases). Between the trimmed V and J ends, which lost 2 bases and 4 bases, there was a span of 15 bases. Looked up from germline, CDR1 is SGHTA and CDR2 is FQGNSA. CDR3 length: 16 residues.

This clone was seen once. This rearrangement joins TRBV27 to TRBJ1-2; a possible D gene is TRBD1 (5 bases). Germline V gene lookup returns CDR1 MNHEY and CDR2 SMNVEV (reference sequence). Trimming pared 10 bases from V and 8 bases from J, leaving 17 bases between. This CDR3 is built from 12 residues. The CDR3 region has the DNA TGTGCCACCCTGACGGGGGGAGGGGGCTACACCTTC. This gives the protein CATLTGGGGYTF.

The rearrangement links TRBV19 to TRBJ2-3; D call uncertain. Trimming took 1 base from V and 6 from J, leaving 17 bases between them. Germline CDR1 and CDR2: LNHDA and SQIVND (reference sequence). This CDR3 is built from 16 residues. The CDR3 DNA is TGTGCCAGTAGTATAGCCCCCCCCAACCGTCCGGATACGCAGTATTTT. Encoded protein: CASSIAPPNRPDTQYF.

The chain combines TRBV6-5 with TRBJ2-2; 10 nucleotides line up with TRBD2. After removal of 0 bases from V and 7 bases from J, the junction contained 5 bases not matched to a gene. This CDR3 is 16 amino acids long. Germline V CDR1 and CDR2: MNHEY, SVGAGI. The CDR3 region is CASSYSAGGPGGELFF. In nucleotides, the CDR3 is TGTGCCAGCAGTTACTCAGCGGGGGGGCCCGGCGGGGAGCTGTTTTTT.

The rearrangement joins TRBV6-4 to TRBJ1-2; D is unclear. The CDR3 totals 13 residues. CDR1 is MRHNA, CDR2 SNTAGT, per germline. Trimming stripped 3 bases from V and 2 bases from J, with 7 bases between. The CDR3 sequence: CASSEGFNYGYTF. The DNA for the CDR3 is TGTGCCAGCAGTGAAGGGTTCAACTATGGCTACACCTTC.

This chain links TRBV14 with TRBJ2-7, with TRBD2 matching over 9 bases. The CDR3 extends over 15 amino acids. J was trimmed by 4 bases and V by 4 bases; bases with no gene match: 8. Germline V CDR1 and CDR2: SGHDN, FVKESK. CDR3 coding DNA: TGTGCCAGCAGCCTTCTCGCGGGAGGGCCTTACGAGCAGTACTTC. Protein: CASSLLAGGPYEQYF.

V is TRBV5-1 and J is TRBJ2-6, with D maybe TRBD2 (5 bases). Germline V gives CDR1 SGHRS, CDR2 YFSETQ. The CDR3 has 18 amino acids. V was pared by 1 base and J by 0 bases, with 14 bases between. The CDR3 region has the DNA TGCGCCAGCAGCTTGACAAGCGGTATAAGCTCTGGGGCCAACGTCCTGACTTTC. It encodes CASSLTSGISSGANVLTF.

The V call is TRBV6-5, the J call TRBJ1-2; D is perhaps TRBD1 (5 bases). Germline V CDR1 and CDR2: MNHEY, SVGAGI. Trimming took off 5 bases at V and 5 bases at J, with 12 bases between the two ends. The CDR3 is 13 amino acids. The CDR3 region is CASSRTSIYGYTF. CDR3 DNA sequence: TGTGCCAGCAGTCGGACATCTATTTATGGCTACACCTTC.